This T cell receptor (beta chain) was identified in a study of breast tumors, draining lymph nodes, adjacent tissues. Breast cancer patients provided tissue from their axillary draining lymph nodes. TCRdb passed the multiplex PCR reads through MiXCR, listing each CDR3 protein once. The sample lists 150,000 to 200,000 distinct CDR3 sequences, approximately 33% seen once, with about 4.3% in the top ten. CDR3 length: 16 amino acids. Germline V gives CDR1 SGHKS, CDR2 YYEKEE (reference sequence). With V trimmed by 3 bases and J by 5 bases, 9 bases remained unmatched. Study-level results: That most tumor T cells come from lymph nodes remained unproven. Luminal-like breast cancer showed significantly higher tumor–nontumor repertoire similarity than basal-like. Compared with lymph nodes, tumors were less diverse; compared with nontumor tissue, more.

Details on this clonotype: Antigen: not known.

The chain combines TRBV5-5 with TRBJ2-7, with 12 nucleotides matching TRBD1. The sequenced sample consisted of axillary lymph node tissue. The TCR comes from a female donor with breast cancer. Some clones in this sample may be carry-over from other donors' samples. CDR3 residues: CASSYLPGQGADEQYF. CDR3 in DNA: TGTGCCAGCAGCTACCTCCCGGGACAGGGGGCAGACGAGCAGTACTTC.